A selection of T cell receptor beta chains follows, all from one sample in a study of blood T cell repertoires in COVID-19. Some clones are missing from TCRdb's copy, which holds only in-frame ones; the method was immunoSEQ multiplex PCR. The data contain about 51,000 clones, less than 95% of them singletons. The sample taken for sequencing was peripheral blood. All receptors derive from a man between 45 and 60 years old with acute or convalescent COVID-19. Each CDR3 is given with its conserved first and last residue. Fields, in order: clone size, CDR3 length, V gene, J gene, D gene, CDR3 protein, CDR3 DNA. D genes are given only for firm matches. Some rows have no size entry. The others give once, few or many, or a class for an expanded clone.

-,16,TRBV2,TRBJ2-3,TRBD1,CASSRPGQLNTDTQYF,TGTGCCAGCAGTCGTCCGGGACAGCTCAACACAGATACGCAGTATTTT
-,17,TRBV2,TRBJ1-2,-,CASSDPGVSFWNYGYTF,TGTGCCAGCAGTGACCCGGGGGTTTCTTTTTGGAACTATGGCTACACCTTC
-,19,TRBV11-3,TRBJ2-6,TRBD1,CASSLDTGTELSGANVLTF,TGTGCCAGCAGCTTGGATACCGGGACAGAACTCTCTGGGGCCAACGTCCTGACTTTC
-,11,TRBV19,TRBJ1-2,-,CASGQLDGYTF,TGTGCCAGTGGGCAGCTTGATGGCTACACCTTC
-,13,TRBV5-1,TRBJ2-5,-,CASSWPGEETQYF,TGCGCCAGCAGCTGGCCCGGAGAAGAGACCCAGTACTTC
once,13,TRBV19,TRBJ1-1,-,CASTRFGSTEAFF,TGTGCCAGTACCCGGTTTGGGAGCACTGAAGCTTTCTTT
-,13,TRBV11-1,TRBJ2-7,-,CASSLYGAYEQYF,TGTGCCAGCAGCTTATACGGGGCCTACGAGCAGTACTTC
-,16,TRBV21-1,TRBJ2-3,-,CASSNSKGGFTDTQYF,TGTGCCAGCAGCAACTCTAAAGGGGGCTTCACAGATACGCAGTATTTT
-,15,TRBV4-1,TRBJ1-6,-,CASSLLRGDNSPLHF,TGCGCCAGCAGTCTCCTTCGGGGAGATAATTCACCCCTCCACTTT
-,15,TRBV27,TRBJ2-7,-,CASSLFARASYEQYF,TGTGCCAGCAGTTTATTCGCCAGGGCCTCCTACGAGCAGTACTTC
-,18,TRBV10-2,TRBJ1-5,TRBD1,CASSESWTGYFANQPQHF,TGCGCCAGCAGTGAGTCATGGACAGGGTATTTCGCCAATCAGCCCCAGCATTTT
once,16,TRBV28,TRBJ1-3,-,CASSLGGAPSGNTIYF,TGTGCCAGCAGTTTGGGGGGGGCTCCCTCTGGAAACACCATATATTTT
few,14,TRBV19,TRBJ1-2,TRBD1,CASSMGQGTGGYTF,TGTGCCAGTAGTATGGGACAGGGGACAGGAGGCTACACCTTC
-,14,TRBV2,TRBJ2-2,-,CASSIQSYTGELFF,TGTGCCAGCAGTATACAGAGTTACACCGGGGAGCTGTTTTTT
-,13,TRBV27,TRBJ1-3,-,CASRRSSGNTIYF,TGTGCCAGCCGACGGAGCTCTGGAAACACCATATATTTT
-,15,TRBV4-2,TRBJ2-1,-,CASSQGSSSGNEQFF,TGTGCCAGCAGCCAGGGGAGTAGTTCTGGCAATGAGCAGTTCTTC
-,14,TRBV6-6,TRBJ1-2,-,CASRRRTANYGYTF,TGTGCCAGCAGACGGAGGACAGCTAACTATGGCTACACCTTC
-,14,TRBV27,TRBJ1-1,-,CASSLPDRRTEAFF,TGTGCCAGCAGTTTACCGGACAGAAGGACTGAAGCTTTCTTT
-,14,TRBV29-1,TRBJ1-1,-,CSVDRQVVNTEAFF,TGCAGCGTTGACAGACAGGTCGTAAACACTGAAGCTTTCTTT
-,12,TRBV6-1,TRBJ1-1,-,CASSEQGTEAFF,TGTGCCAGCAGTGAACAGGGCACTGAAGCTTTCTTT
-,17,TRBV5-1,TRBJ2-3,TRBD2,CASSVPSGGNVADTQYF,TGCGCCAGCAGCGTCCCTAGCGGGGGGAACGTCGCAGATACGCAGTATTTT
once,14,TRBV12-2,TRBJ2-7,-,CASRLVRASYEQYF,TGTGCAAGTCGCTTGGTCAGGGCCTCCTACGAGCAGTACTTC
few,12,TRBV20-1,TRBJ2-3,-,CSASQSTDTQYF,TGCAGTGCTAGTCAGAGCACAGATACGCAGTATTTT
-,14,TRBV6-5,TRBJ1-2,-,CASTQWGPDYGYTF,TGTGCCAGCACCCAATGGGGGCCTGACTATGGCTACACCTTC
-,14,TRBV30,TRBJ2-2,TRBD1,CAWAGQGNTGELFF,TGTGCCTGGGCGGGACAGGGTAACACCGGGGAGCTGTTTTTT
-,14,TRBV9,TRBJ1-5,-,CASSAREGNQPQHF,TGTGCCAGCAGCGCGCGAGAGGGTAATCAGCCCCAGCATTTT
-,13,TRBV5-8,TRBJ2-7,-,CASSLRVAYEQYF,TGTGCCAGCAGCTTGCGGGTAGCCTACGAGCAGTACTTC
-,14,TRBV6-5,TRBJ2-7,-,CASSNDRNSYEQYF,TGTGCCAGCAGTAACGACAGGAACTCCTACGAGCAGTACTTC
-,17,TRBV7-2,TRBJ2-5,TRBD2,CASSLALLAGVQETQYF,TGTGCCAGCAGCTTAGCCCTGCTAGCGGGGGTCCAAGAGACCCAGTACTTC
-,14,TRBV19,TRBJ2-7,-,CASKKGQGQYEQYF,TGTGCCAGTAAGAAGGGGCAGGGGCAGTACGAGCAGTACTTC
few,14,TRBV6-5,TRBJ2-2,-,CASSLPGVTGELFF,TGTGCCAGCAGTCTCCCAGGTGTCACCGGGGAGCTGTTTTTT
-,15,TRBV21-1,TRBJ2-4,-,CASSRQGRDKNIQYF,TGTGCCAGCAGCAGGCAGGGCAGGGACAAAAACATTCAGTACTTC
-,16,TRBV9,TRBJ2-1,-,CASSPIGGGGYNEQFF,TGTGCCAGCAGCCCGATTGGGGGAGGGGGCTACAATGAGCAGTTCTTC
medium-sized,16,TRBV30,TRBJ2-2,TRBD2,CAWSVVAGAVTGELFF,TGTGCCTGGAGTGTCGTAGCGGGGGCAGTCACCGGGGAGCTGTTTTTT
-,13,TRBV2,TRBJ2-3,-,CASTRGIADTQYF,TGTGCCAGCACCAGGGGAATTGCAGATACGCAGTATTTT
-,16,TRBV7-2,TRBJ2-1,TRBD1,CASSVGQGASYNEQFF,TGTGCCAGCAGCGTAGGACAGGGGGCGTCCTACAATGAGCAGTTCTTC
few,15,TRBV4-2,TRBJ1-2,-,CASSQDRQGYYGYTF,TGTGCCAGCAGCCAAGATAGGCAGGGGTACTATGGCTACACCTTC
once,14,TRBV5-6,TRBJ2-3,-,CASSLDSYTDTQYF,TGTGCCAGCAGCTTGGACAGTTACACAGATACGCAGTATTTT
-,13,TRBV30,TRBJ1-6,TRBD1,CAWSRDRNSPLHF,TGTGCCTGGAGCCGGGACAGGAATTCACCCCTCCACTTT